This entry describes one T cell receptor beta chain. This sample is drawn from a study of T cells in Graves' hyperthyroidism and ophthalmopathy. Germline assignment: CDR1 MNHEY and CDR2 SVGEGT. With 6 bases removed from V and 5 bases from J, the gap between germline ends came to 4 bases. The CDR3 has 11 residues. RNA transcripts provided the source from which TCR beta CDR3 regions were amplified. TCR CDR3 underwent first-round RT-PCR with the HTBI primer set. TCRdb itself ran the multiplex PCR reads through MiXCR, one entry per CDR3 protein. The table lists about 600,000 distinct CDR3 sequences, 14% of them singletons.

The receptor was derived from a woman in her late teens or twenties with Graves' ophthalmopathy. The chain links TRBV6-2 or TRBV6-3 to TRBJ1-4; no clear D. The sample comprised blood. This CDR3 is CASRTNEKLFF. In nucleotides, the CDR3 is TGTGCCAGCAGAACCAATGAAAAACTGTTTTTT.